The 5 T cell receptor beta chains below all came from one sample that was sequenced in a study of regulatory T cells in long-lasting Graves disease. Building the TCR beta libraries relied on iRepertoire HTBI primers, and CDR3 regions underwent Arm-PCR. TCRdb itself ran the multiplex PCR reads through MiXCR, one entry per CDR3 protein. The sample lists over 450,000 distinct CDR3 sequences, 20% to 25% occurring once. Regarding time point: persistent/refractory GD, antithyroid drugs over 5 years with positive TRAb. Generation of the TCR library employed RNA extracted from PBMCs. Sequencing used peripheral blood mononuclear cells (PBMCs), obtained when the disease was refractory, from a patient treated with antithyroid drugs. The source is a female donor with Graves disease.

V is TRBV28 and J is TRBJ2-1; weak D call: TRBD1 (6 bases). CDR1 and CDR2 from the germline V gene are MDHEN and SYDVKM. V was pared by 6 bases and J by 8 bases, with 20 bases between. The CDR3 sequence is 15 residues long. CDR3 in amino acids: CASSLAPQGLDEQFF. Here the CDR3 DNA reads TGTGCCAGCAGCTTAGCTCCACAGGGTCTCGATGAGCAGTTCTTC. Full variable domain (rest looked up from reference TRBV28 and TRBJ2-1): DVKVTQSSRYLVKRTGEKVFLECVQDMDHENMFWYRQDPGLGLRLIYFSYDVKMKEKGDIPEGYSVSREKKERFSLILESASTNQTSMYLCASSLAPQGLDEQFFGPGTRLTVL.

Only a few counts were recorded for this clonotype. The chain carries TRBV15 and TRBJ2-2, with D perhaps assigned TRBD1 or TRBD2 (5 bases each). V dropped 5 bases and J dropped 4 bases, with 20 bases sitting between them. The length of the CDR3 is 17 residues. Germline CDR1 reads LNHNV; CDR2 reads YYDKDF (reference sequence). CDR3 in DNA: TGTGCCACCAGCGGGGGATTTCGGGGAGTCGGCACCGGGGAGCTGTTTTTT. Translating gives CATSGGFRGVGTGELFF.

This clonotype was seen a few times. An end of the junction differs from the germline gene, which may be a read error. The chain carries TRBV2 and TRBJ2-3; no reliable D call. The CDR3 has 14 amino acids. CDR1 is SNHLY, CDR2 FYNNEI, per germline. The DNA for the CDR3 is TGTGTCAGCAGTGAAGAGGCAGTACGGGATACGCAGTATTTT. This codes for CVSSEEAVRDTQYF.

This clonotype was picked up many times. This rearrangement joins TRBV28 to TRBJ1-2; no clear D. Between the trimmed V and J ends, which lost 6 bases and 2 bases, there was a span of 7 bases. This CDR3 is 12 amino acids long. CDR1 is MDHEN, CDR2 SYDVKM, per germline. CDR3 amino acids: CASSPRNYGYTF. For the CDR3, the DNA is TGTGCCAGCAGCCCGAGGAACTATGGCTACACCTTC.

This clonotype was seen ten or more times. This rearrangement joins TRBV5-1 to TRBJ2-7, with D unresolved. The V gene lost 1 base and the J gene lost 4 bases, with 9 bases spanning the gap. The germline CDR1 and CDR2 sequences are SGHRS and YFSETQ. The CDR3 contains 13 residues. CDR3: CASSLRLGYEQYF. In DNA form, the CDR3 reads TGCGCCAGCAGCTTGCGACTGGGATACGAGCAGTACTTC.